At least ten counts were recorded for the clone carrying this T cell receptor beta chain. The lymph nodes were axillary draining lymph nodes from breast cancer patients. The V end lost 1 base, the J end lost 5 bases, and 8 bases lay between the germline ends. CDR1 and CDR2 from the germline V gene are LNHNV and YYDKDF (reference sequence). This CDR3 contains 13 residues. These data belong to a study of breast tumors, draining lymph nodes, adjacent tissues. TCRdb re-called the multiplex PCR reads with MiXCR, one entry per CDR3 protein. The sample has 150,000 to 250,000 distinct CDR3 sequences, over 25% seen once; the top ten hold more than 4%.

The sequence was collected from a female donor with breast cancer. Some clones in this sample may be carry-over from other donors' samples. V gene TRBV15 combines with J gene TRBJ1-1; D not resolved. Specimen: axillary lymph node tissue. CDR3 sequence reads: CATSRAVQTEAFF. CDR3 DNA sequence: TGTGCCACCAGCAGAGCCGTCCAGACTGAAGCTTTCTTT. The full variable domain, in which reference TRBV15 and TRBJ1-1 provide the parts outside the CDR3, is DAMVIQNPRYQVTQFGKPVTLSCSQTLNHNVMYWYQQKSSQAPKLLFHYYDKDFNNEADTPDNFQSRRPNTSFCFLDIRSPGLGDTAMYLCATSRAVQTEAFFGQGTRLTVV.